This record covers a single TCR beta chain. The sample comes from a study of blood T cell repertoires in COVID-19. Study summary: Acute and convalescent COVID-19 specimens originated in the United States, Italy and Spain. From T cells, B-cell-depleted T cells, or PBMCs came the material, which was cDNA or gDNA.

The CDR3 loop spans 16 amino acids. The germline gives CDR1 SGHRS, CDR2 YFSETQ. The trim removed 4 bases at V and 3 bases at J, leaving 4 bases unmatched. Study processing details: Reference gene primer amplification in the assay estimated nucleated cell counts. Profiling relied on immunoSEQ multiplex PCR, and the TCRdb table lists in-frame clones only, not all of them. V, J and clone size are those of that table, while D and trimming were read from the DNA. Here the sample spans some 240,000 clones, over 80% being singletons. Source material: peripheral blood. V is TRBV5-1 and J is TRBJ2-6; 10 bases fit TRBD1. The sequence came from a woman between 35 and 50 years old who had recovered from COVID-19. The CDR3, as DNA: TGCGCCAGCAGCACGGGACAGGGGAGTGGGGCCAACGTCCTGACTTTC. It is translated as CASSTGQGSGANVLTF.